This T cell receptor (beta chain) was obtained from a study of CD8+CD57+ T cells in acquired aplastic anemia. Trimming pared 9 bases from V and 3 bases from J, leaving 18 bases between. The CDR3 covers 14 residues. Germline V gives CDR1 LNHDA, CDR2 SQIVND (reference sequence). The sequenced patients had an expansion of CD8+CD57+ cells seen by flow cytometry. The table lists this clonotype with a few counts. The TCR beta profiling, which covered VDJ combination and CDR3 sequence, was carried out using genomic DNA as the template. One entry per CDR3 protein, called by TCRdb with MiXCR from the reads. This table holds 170,000 or so distinct CDR3 sequences, 40% to 60% found once.

This sequence joins TRBV19 and TRBJ2-7; D gene uncertain. This clonotype was obtained from a human donor with aplastic anemia. Specimen: sorted CD4+, CD8+, or CD8+CD57+ T cells (not recorded which) from PBMCs. In DNA, the CDR3 is TGTGCCAGCAGTTTACACCCAAGCCGCTACGAGCAGTACTTC. Amino acid sequence: CASSLHPSRYEQYF.